Each of the 10 T cell receptor beta chains below was sequenced from the same sample in a study of spatial heterogeneity in lung cancer. Study results and caveats: Mutation tallies in tumors tracked expanded intratumoral alpha and beta TCR counts.

Their antigens are not known. TCRdb ran MiXCR on the 5' RACE reads and lists one entry per CDR3 protein. The table has several thousand distinct CDR3 sequences, more than 9% seen once; the top ten hold approximately 9.5%. Time point indicated: sample taken at primary tumor resection. The sequencing here drew on lung tumor tissue, taken at surgery. The receptors shown here come from a male donor with early-stage non-small cell lung cancer.

This clonotype came up many times. This chain connects TRBV6-1 to TRBJ1-2; maybe TRBD1 (6 bases). Germline CDR1 and CDR2: MNHNS and SASEGT. V was cut by 3 bases and J by 0 bases, with 14 bases left in between. The CDR3 consists of 16 residues. The chain's CDR3 is CASSDRGHAANYGYTF. CDR3 DNA: TGTGCCAGCAGTGATCGGGGACACGCAGCTAACTATGGCTACACCTTC.

This clonotype is medium-sized. The CDR3 DNA sequence: TGCGCCAGCAGCCGAGACAGGGGGCAAGAGACCCAGTACTTC. Residues: CASSRDRGQETQYF. The rearrangement joins TRBV4-1 to TRBJ2-5, with 9 bases identical to TRBD1. With 4 bases clipped from V and 2 bases from J, the junction kept 2 bases outside the gene matches. The V gene's germline CDR1 is MGHRA and CDR2 YSYEKL. The CDR3 sequence is 14 residues long.

On this clonotype itself: One end of the junction does not line up with germline, which may come from a read error. This rearrangement joins TRBV7-7 to TRBJ2-5; D is uncertain. This CDR3 is built from 14 residues. Per germline, CDR1 SSHAT and CDR2 FNYEAQ (reference sequence). The CDR3 bases are TGTGTCAGCAGCCCACACAGTTACCAAGAGACCCAGTACTTC. Its protein is CVSSPHSYQETQYF.

By frequency in the sample, this clonotype is large (0.1 to 1%). This chain joins TRBV16 and TRBJ1-6; TRBD1 matches 8 bases. Germline V gene data show CDR1 as KGHSY and CDR2 as FQNENV. The junction had 8 bases not matched to a gene; V was cut back by 3 bases and J by 4 bases. The CDR3 consists of 17 residues. The chain's CDR3 is CASSHPGTGDYNSPLHF. CDR3 coding DNA: TGTGCCAGCAGCCATCCAGGGACAGGAGATTATAATTCACCCCTCCACTTT.

The chain joins TRBV5-1 to TRBJ2-7, with D possibly matching TRBD1 (5 bases). Trimming removed 3 bases from V and 0 bases from J, with 10 bases in between. Looked up from germline, CDR1 is SGHRS and CDR2 is YFSETQ. The CDR3 is made up of 14 amino acids. In nucleotides, the CDR3 is TGCGCCAGCAGCTCGACAGCGAACTCCTACGAGCAGTACTTC. Translated, it gives CASSSTANSYEQYF.

This clonotype is labeled medium-sized. The rearrangement joins TRBV20-1 to TRBJ2-1; 8 nucleotides match TRBD2. The trim removed 3 bases at V and 7 bases at J, leaving 14 bases unmatched. CDR3 size: 16 residues. The V gene's germline CDR1 is DFQATT and CDR2 SNEGSKA (reference sequence). CDR3 nucleotide sequence: TGCAGTGCTAGCGTAGCGGGGAGTACCCGTACGAATGAGCAGTTCTTC. It yields the protein CSASVAGSTRTNEQFF.

This clonotype qualifies as medium-sized. J is TRBJ2-3 and V is TRBV24-1, with TRBD1 as a possible D gene (5 bases). CDR1 is KGHDR and CDR2 is SFDVKD in the germline V gene. This CDR3 is built from 15 residues. Trimming left V 9 bases short and J 1 base short, with 16 bases between. The CDR3 loop is CATQLSKGGTDTQYF. CDR3 nucleotides: TGTGCCACCCAGTTGTCGAAAGGGGGCACAGATACGCAGTATTTT.

This clonotype was seen many times. The chain has TRBV9 and TRBJ1-4; D not resolved. The CDR3 runs to 16 residues. CDR1 SGDLS and CDR2 YYNGEE come from the germline V gene. V was cut by 4 bases and J by 2 bases, with 15 bases left in between. CDR3 nucleotide sequence: TGTGCCAGCAGCCCTACAGAGAGGATTACTAATGAAAAACTGTTTTTT. Its protein is CASSPTERITNEKLFF.

This clonotype was recorded many times. The rearrangement links TRBV6-2 or TRBV6-3 to TRBJ1-5; D perhaps matches TRBD1 (5 bases). Trimming left V 6 bases short and J 2 bases short, with 17 bases between. Germline values: CDR1 MNHEY, CDR2 SVGEGT. The CDR3 consists of 16 residues. CDR3 protein: CASRTPGGSGNQPQHF. The CDR3, as DNA: TGTGCCAGCAGAACCCCTGGGGGTTCGGGCAATCAGCCCCAGCATTTT.

This clonotype was observed at least ten times. The chain is built from TRBV29-1 and TRBJ1-1; the match to TRBD1 covers 8 bases. This CDR3 comprises 13 residues. The V gene end was trimmed by 4 bases and the J gene end by 0 bases; junction bases not matched to a gene: 1. CDR1 is SQVTM, CDR2 ANQGSEA, per germline. The CDR3 loop reads CSVGQGLNTEAFF. The CDR3 bases are TGCAGCGTTGGACAGGGGTTGAACACTGAAGCTTTCTTT.